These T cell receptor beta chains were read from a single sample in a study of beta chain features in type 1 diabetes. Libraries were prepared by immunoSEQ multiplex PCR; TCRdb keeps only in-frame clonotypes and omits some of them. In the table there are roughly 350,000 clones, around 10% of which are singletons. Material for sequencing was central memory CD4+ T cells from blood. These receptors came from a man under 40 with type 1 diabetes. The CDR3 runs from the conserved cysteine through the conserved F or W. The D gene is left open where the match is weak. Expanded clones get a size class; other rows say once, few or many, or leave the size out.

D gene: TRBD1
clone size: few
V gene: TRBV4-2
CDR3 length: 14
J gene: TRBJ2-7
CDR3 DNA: TGTGCCAGCAGCCAAGCGACAGGGGGTTACGAGCAGTACTTC
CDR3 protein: CASSQATGGYEQYF

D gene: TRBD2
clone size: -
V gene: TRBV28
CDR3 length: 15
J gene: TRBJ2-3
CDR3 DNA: TGTGCCATATCGACTAGCGGGAGGGCCGCGAATACGCAGTATTTT
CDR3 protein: CAISTSGRAANTQYF

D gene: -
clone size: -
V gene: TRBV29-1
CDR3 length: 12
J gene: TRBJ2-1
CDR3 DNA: TGCAGCGTCGGAGGAGGGCTGAATGAGCAGTTCTTC
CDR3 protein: CSVGGGLNEQFF

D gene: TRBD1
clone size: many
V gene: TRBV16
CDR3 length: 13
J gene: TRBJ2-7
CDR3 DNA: TGTGCCAGCAGCCGGGACAGAGGCAACGAGCAGTACTTC
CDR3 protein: CASSRDRGNEQYF

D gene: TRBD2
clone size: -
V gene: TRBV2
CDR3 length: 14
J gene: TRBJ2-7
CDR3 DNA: TGTGCCAGCTTAACTAGCGGGCCTACCTACGAGCAGTACTTC
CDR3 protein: CASLTSGPTYEQYF

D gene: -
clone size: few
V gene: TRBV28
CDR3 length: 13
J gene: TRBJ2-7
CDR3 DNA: TGTGCCAGCAGTCCCCAGAGGGGGTACGAGCAGTACTTC
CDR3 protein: CASSPQRGYEQYF

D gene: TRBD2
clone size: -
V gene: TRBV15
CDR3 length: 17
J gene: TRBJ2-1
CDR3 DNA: TGTGCCACCAGCAGAGATGGTCCGACTAGCGGGAGAGGTGAGCAGTTCTTC
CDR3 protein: CATSRDGPTSGRGEQFF

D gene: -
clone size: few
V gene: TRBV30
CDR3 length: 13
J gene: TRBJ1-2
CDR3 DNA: TGTGCCAGTAGTCGTTGGGGTAACTATGGCTACACCTTC
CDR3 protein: CASSRWGNYGYTF

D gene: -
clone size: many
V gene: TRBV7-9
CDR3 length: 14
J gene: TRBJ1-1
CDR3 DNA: TGTGCCAGCAGCCTTCTGAGGGGGACGACTGAAGCTTTCTTT
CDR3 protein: CASSLLRGTTEAFF

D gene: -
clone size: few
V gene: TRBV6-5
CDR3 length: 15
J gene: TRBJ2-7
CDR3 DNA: TGTGCCAGCAGTTACGGGAAAGGCAGCTCCTACGAGCAGTACTTC
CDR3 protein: CASSYGKGSSYEQYF

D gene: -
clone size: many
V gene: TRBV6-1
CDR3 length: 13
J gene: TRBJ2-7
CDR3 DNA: TGTGCCAGCAGGGGGACATATCCCTACGAGCAGTACTTC
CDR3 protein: CASRGTYPYEQYF

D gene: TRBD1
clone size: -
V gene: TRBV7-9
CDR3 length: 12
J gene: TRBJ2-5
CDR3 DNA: TGTGCCAGCAGCCCACAGGGGGTGACCCAGTACTTC
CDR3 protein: CASSPQGVTQYF

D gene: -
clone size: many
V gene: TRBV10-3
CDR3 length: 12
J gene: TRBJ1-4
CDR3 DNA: TGTGCCACGGGGCTTGGGGGACAACAACTGTTTTTT
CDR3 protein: CATGLGGQQLFF

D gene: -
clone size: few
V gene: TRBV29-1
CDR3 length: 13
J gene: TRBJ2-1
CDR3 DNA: TGCAGCGTTGAATTCTCGGCAGGGGTATCGCAGTTCTTC
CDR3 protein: CSVEFSAGVSQFF

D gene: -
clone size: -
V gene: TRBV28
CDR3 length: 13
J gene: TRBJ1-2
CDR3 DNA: TGTGCCAGCAGGGTGACAGCTAACTATGGCTACACCTTC
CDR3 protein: CASRVTANYGYTF

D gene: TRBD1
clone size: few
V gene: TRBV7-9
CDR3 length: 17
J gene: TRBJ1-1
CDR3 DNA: TGTGCCAGCAGCTTAGCGTTGGGACAGGGGATAAGCTCTGAAGCTTTCTTT
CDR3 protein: CASSLALGQGISSEAFF

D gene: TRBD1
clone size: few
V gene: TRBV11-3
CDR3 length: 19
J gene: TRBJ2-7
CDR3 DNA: TGTGCCAGCAGCTTAGTGTTGGACAGGGGGCGCGGAAGCTCCTACGAGCAGTACTTC
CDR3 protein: CASSLVLDRGRGSSYEQYF

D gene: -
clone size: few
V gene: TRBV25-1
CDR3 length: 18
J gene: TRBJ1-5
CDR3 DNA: TGTGCCAGCAGTGAACTCCAACCGGGACCTAATTGGGATCAGCCCCAGCATTTT
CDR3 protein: CASSELQPGPNWDQPQHF

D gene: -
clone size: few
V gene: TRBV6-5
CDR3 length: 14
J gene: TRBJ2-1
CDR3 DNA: TGTGCCAGCAGTGAGGGGGACCGCTACAATGAGCAGTTCTTC
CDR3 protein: CASSEGDRYNEQFF

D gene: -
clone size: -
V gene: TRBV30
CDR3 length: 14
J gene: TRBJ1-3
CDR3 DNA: TGTGCCTGGAGTCAAGGACGCTCTGGAAACACCATATATTTT
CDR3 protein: CAWSQGRSGNTIYF

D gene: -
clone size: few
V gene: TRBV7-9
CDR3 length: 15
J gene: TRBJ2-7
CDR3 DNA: TGTGCCAGCAGCTTAGGAAGTGGGCCTTTCGGCGAGCAGTACTTC
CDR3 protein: CASSLGSGPFGEQYF

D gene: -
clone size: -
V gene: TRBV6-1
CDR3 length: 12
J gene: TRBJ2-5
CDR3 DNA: TGTGCCAGCAGTGAAGTGATGGAGACCCAGTACTTC
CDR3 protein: CASSEVMETQYF